A selection of T cell receptor beta chains follows, all from one sample in a study of T cells in Graves' hyperthyroidism and ophthalmopathy. Each CDR3 protein is one row after TCRdb ran MiXCR on the multiplex PCR reads. The profile shows almost 350,000 distinct CDR3 sequences, roughly 18% of them singletons. The sequenced sample consisted of blood. These receptors came from a woman in her 40s with Graves' ophthalmopathy. Both conserved end residues are part of each CDR3. A D gene is named only where the DNA matches it firmly. A row's size may be missing; if present it is once, few, many or a size class.

d_call: -; j_call: TRBJ2-7; v_call: TRBV28; clone_size: many; cdr3_nt: TGTGCCAGCAGTTTGTTTGTCTCGTCCAGCTCCTACGAGCAGTACTTC; cdr3_aa: CASSLFVSSSSYEQYF
d_call: -; j_call: TRBJ2-7; v_call: TRBV10-3; clone_size: many; cdr3_nt: TGTGCCATCAGTGATTTAGGGGGAGGCGAGCAGTACTTC; cdr3_aa: CAISDLGGGEQYF
d_call: -; j_call: TRBJ1-1; v_call: TRBV6-1; clone_size: many; cdr3_nt: TGTGCCAGCAGTGAAGAGGGGGGACTGTTTACTGAAGCTTTCTTT; cdr3_aa: CASSEEGGLFTEAFF
d_call: -; j_call: TRBJ2-5; v_call: TRBV14; clone_size: many; cdr3_nt: TGTGCCAGCAGCCAAAACAGGCCCGAATACAGTTTCCAAGAGACCCAGTACTTC; cdr3_aa: CASSQNRPEYSFQETQYF
d_call: -; j_call: TRBJ2-5; v_call: TRBV10-3; clone_size: many; cdr3_nt: TGTGCCGTCAGTGAGTCGAATAGCGCCCAAGAGACCCAGTACTTC; cdr3_aa: CAVSESNSAQETQYF
d_call: -; j_call: TRBJ2-2; v_call: TRBV9; clone_size: many; cdr3_nt: TGTGCCAGCAGCCAACAGGATCTAAACACCGGGGAGCTGTTTTTT; cdr3_aa: CASSQQDLNTGELFF
d_call: -; j_call: TRBJ1-2; v_call: TRBV6-5; clone_size: many; cdr3_nt: TGTGCCAGCAGTCCTCACACTTGGACGGATAACTATGGCTACACCTTC; cdr3_aa: CASSPHTWTDNYGYTF
d_call: TRBD2; j_call: TRBJ2-7; v_call: TRBV4-2; clone_size: -; cdr3_nt: TGTGCCAGCAGCCAAGATGGACTAGCGGGAGCAGGCGAGCAGTACTTC; cdr3_aa: CASSQDGLAGAGEQYF
d_call: TRBD1; j_call: TRBJ2-7; v_call: TRBV6-5; clone_size: many; cdr3_nt: TGTGCCAGCAGACGACAGGGACGAGCCTACGAGCAGTACTTC; cdr3_aa: CASRRQGRAYEQYF
d_call: -; j_call: TRBJ2-7; v_call: TRBV6-1; clone_size: many; cdr3_nt: TGTGCCAGCAGCTCAGGACAGTACGAGCAGTACTTC; cdr3_aa: CASSSGQYEQYF
d_call: -; j_call: TRBJ1-1; v_call: TRBV5-6; clone_size: many; cdr3_nt: TGTGCCAGCAGCTTGGCGGTGGAAGCTTTCTTT; cdr3_aa: CASSLAVEAFF
d_call: -; j_call: TRBJ2-7; v_call: TRBV28; clone_size: few; cdr3_nt: TGTGCCAGCAGTTTAGCCGGGAGCTATACCTACGAGCAGTACTTC; cdr3_aa: CASSLAGSYTYEQYF
d_call: -; j_call: TRBJ2-5; v_call: TRBV2; clone_size: many; cdr3_nt: TGTGCCAGCAAGATAGGCAGGGTCCCGCAAGAGACCCAGTACTTC; cdr3_aa: CASKIGRVPQETQYF
d_call: -; j_call: TRBJ2-7; v_call: TRBV24-1; clone_size: few; cdr3_nt: TGTGCCACCAGTGATTTCAAGGGTTACGAGCAGTACTTC; cdr3_aa: CATSDFKGYEQYF
d_call: -; j_call: TRBJ2-7; v_call: TRBV6-2/TRBV6-3; clone_size: many; cdr3_nt: TGTGCCAGCAGTTCCGAGCCGTGGGACGAGCAGTACTTC; cdr3_aa: CASSSEPWDEQYF
d_call: -; j_call: TRBJ2-4; v_call: TRBV4-1; clone_size: many; cdr3_nt: TGCGCCAGCAGCCAAGAGGTTCACGGGCAGGTCCTAGGAAACATTCAGTACTTC; cdr3_aa: CASSQEVHGQVLGNIQYF
d_call: -; j_call: TRBJ2-7; v_call: TRBV6-4; clone_size: -; cdr3_nt: TGTGCCAGCACAAGGATCTCCTACGAGCAGTCCTTC; cdr3_aa: CASTRISYEQSF
d_call: -; j_call: TRBJ1-1; v_call: TRBV7-2; clone_size: many; cdr3_nt: TGTGCCAGCAGCCCAAGGGGTGAGACGGACACTGAAGCTTTCTTT; cdr3_aa: CASSPRGETDTEAFF
d_call: -; j_call: TRBJ1-5; v_call: TRBV28; clone_size: -; cdr3_nt: TGTGCCAGCACCCCACCACCGGACGGAGGCAATCAGCCCCAGCATTTT; cdr3_aa: CASTPPPDGGNQPQHF
d_call: -; j_call: TRBJ2-7; v_call: TRBV28; clone_size: few; cdr3_nt: TGTGCCAGCAGTTTGAGGCCGTTCCACGAGCAGTACTTC; cdr3_aa: CASSLRPFHEQYF
d_call: -; j_call: TRBJ2-7; v_call: TRBV9; clone_size: many; cdr3_nt: TGTGCCAGCAGCGTAAACGATATGAGCTTAGTCTACGAGCAGTACTTC; cdr3_aa: CASSVNDMSLVYEQYF
d_call: -; j_call: TRBJ1-1; v_call: TRBV25-1; clone_size: many; cdr3_nt: TGTGCCAGCAGTGAATTCCGCCCCGTATTGGGAGCTTTCTTT; cdr3_aa: CASSEFRPVLGAFF
d_call: -; j_call: TRBJ1-2; v_call: TRBV19; clone_size: many; cdr3_nt: TGTGCCAGTAGGTCGGGGGTTAACTATGGCTACACCTTC; cdr3_aa: CASRSGVNYGYTF
d_call: -; j_call: TRBJ2-2; v_call: TRBV28; clone_size: many; cdr3_nt: TGTGCCAGCAGTGATTTCGGGGCTGGAGACACCGGGGAGCTGTTTTTT; cdr3_aa: CASSDFGAGDTGELFF
d_call: -; j_call: TRBJ1-5; v_call: TRBV20-1; clone_size: many; cdr3_nt: TGCAGTGCTCGGACCCCTGGGGCCGGCAATCAGCCCCAGCATTTT; cdr3_aa: CSARTPGAGNQPQHF
d_call: -; j_call: TRBJ1-2; v_call: TRBV5-1; clone_size: many; cdr3_nt: TGCGCCAGCAGCTTAAGTAGCGGTGGCTACACCTTC; cdr3_aa: CASSLSSGGYTF
d_call: TRBD2; j_call: TRBJ2-3; v_call: TRBV27; clone_size: -; cdr3_nt: TGTGCCAGCAGTCGGGGGGGATACACAGATACGCAGTATTTT; cdr3_aa: CASSRGGYTDTQYF
d_call: TRBD2; j_call: TRBJ2-3; v_call: TRBV27; clone_size: -; cdr3_nt: TGTGCCAGCAGTTTGCGGCTAGCGGGAGGCACAGATACGCAGTATTTT; cdr3_aa: CASSLRLAGGTDTQYF
d_call: TRBD1; j_call: TRBJ1-2; v_call: TRBV6-1; clone_size: -; cdr3_nt: TGTGCCACGAACACAATAGGGGGCCTGTATGGCTACATCTTC; cdr3_aa: CATNTIGGLYGYIF
d_call: -; j_call: TRBJ1-1; v_call: TRBV28; clone_size: many; cdr3_nt: TGTGCCAGCAGTCGTCCGGGACCGCGGGAAGCTTTCTTT; cdr3_aa: CASSRPGPREAFF
d_call: TRBD1; j_call: TRBJ2-7; v_call: TRBV28; clone_size: -; cdr3_nt: TGTGCCAGCAGCAACTACGGGACAGACTACGAGCAGTACTTC; cdr3_aa: CASSNYGTDYEQYF
d_call: -; j_call: TRBJ1-1; v_call: TRBV13; clone_size: many; cdr3_nt: TGTGCCAGCAGCTTTCTGGGCAAGAACACTGAAGCTTTCTTT; cdr3_aa: CASSFLGKNTEAFF
d_call: -; j_call: TRBJ1-6; v_call: TRBV30; clone_size: many; cdr3_nt: TGTGCCTGGAGTCAGATAGGCAATTCACCCCTCCACTTT; cdr3_aa: CAWSQIGNSPLHF
d_call: TRBD2; j_call: TRBJ2-5; v_call: TRBV6-1; clone_size: many; cdr3_nt: TGTGCCAGCAGTGAAGAGGGGCTAGCGGGGAAGCAAGAGACCCAGTACTTC; cdr3_aa: CASSEEGLAGKQETQYF
d_call: TRBD1; j_call: TRBJ2-5; v_call: TRBV27; clone_size: few; cdr3_nt: TGTGCCAGCAGTTCGGCCGGGACAGGTAGAGAGACCCAGTACTTC; cdr3_aa: CASSSAGTGRETQYF
d_call: TRBD1; j_call: TRBJ1-2; v_call: TRBV7-3; clone_size: few; cdr3_nt: TGTGCCAGCAATAAACAGGGACAGAGCTATGGCTACACCTTC; cdr3_aa: CASNKQGQSYGYTF
d_call: TRBD2; j_call: TRBJ2-7; v_call: TRBV18; clone_size: many; cdr3_nt: TGTGCCAGCTCACCCTTAGCGGGGTCTAGGTACGAGCAGTACTTC; cdr3_aa: CASSPLAGSRYEQYF
d_call: TRBD2; j_call: TRBJ2-5; v_call: TRBV27; clone_size: -; cdr3_nt: TGTGCCAGCACCCGGACTAGCGGGGGCCAAGAGACCCAGTACTTC; cdr3_aa: CASTRTSGGQETQYF
d_call: -; j_call: TRBJ2-7; v_call: TRBV6-2/TRBV6-3; clone_size: -; cdr3_nt: TGTGCCGCCTGCCAGGGAACTGGCGAGCAGTACTTC; cdr3_aa: CAACQGTGEQYF
d_call: -; j_call: TRBJ1-1; v_call: TRBV20-1; clone_size: -; cdr3_nt: TGCAGTGCTAGTTCTATGAGACAGACGGATACTGAAGCTTTCTTT; cdr3_aa: CSASSMRQTDTEAFF
d_call: -; j_call: TRBJ1-2; v_call: TRBV18; clone_size: many; cdr3_nt: TGTGCCAGCTCACCAGACCCGAACTATGGCTACACCTTC; cdr3_aa: CASSPDPNYGYTF
d_call: -; j_call: TRBJ2-7; v_call: TRBV6-2/TRBV6-3; clone_size: -; cdr3_nt: TGTGCCAGCAGTTCGACGGCCGGGGTGGGCAGGAAGTACTTC; cdr3_aa: CASSSTAGVGRKYF
d_call: -; j_call: TRBJ2-7; v_call: TRBV20-1; clone_size: many; cdr3_nt: TGCAGTGCCATCCCCCGGACTAACACCTACGAGCAGTACTTC; cdr3_aa: CSAIPRTNTYEQYF
d_call: -; j_call: TRBJ1-3; v_call: TRBV7-6; clone_size: many; cdr3_nt: TGTGCCAGCAGCCTTGGCCTACCGAGCTCTGGAAACACCATATATTTT; cdr3_aa: CASSLGLPSSGNTIYF
d_call: -; j_call: TRBJ2-7; v_call: TRBV6-5; clone_size: many; cdr3_nt: TGTGCCAGCAGTTACGGGCTAGCGTCTACCTACGAGCAGTACTTC; cdr3_aa: CASSYGLASTYEQYF
d_call: TRBD1; j_call: TRBJ2-7; v_call: TRBV11-2; clone_size: once; cdr3_nt: TGTGCCAGCAGCCCGCGAGACAGGGTGGGTTCCTACGAGCAGTACTTC; cdr3_aa: CASSPRDRVGSYEQYF
d_call: -; j_call: TRBJ2-2; v_call: TRBV4-1; clone_size: many; cdr3_nt: TGCGCCAGCAGCCAGGAACGGATCACCGGGGAGCTGTTTTTT; cdr3_aa: CASSQERITGELFF
d_call: -; j_call: TRBJ2-7; v_call: TRBV3-1; clone_size: many; cdr3_nt: TGTGCCAGCAGCCAAGATCGGCGGTTCTACGAGCAGTACTTC; cdr3_aa: CASSQDRRFYEQYF
d_call: -; j_call: TRBJ2-6; v_call: TRBV5-1; clone_size: many; cdr3_nt: TGCGTCAGCAGCTTAGGACGGAACAACGTCCTGACTTTC; cdr3_aa: CVSSLGRNNVLTF
d_call: -; j_call: TRBJ1-1; v_call: TRBV15; clone_size: many; cdr3_nt: TGTGCCACCAGCAGAGAAAGACTCCAGAACACTGAAGCTTTCTTT; cdr3_aa: CATSRERLQNTEAFF
d_call: -; j_call: TRBJ1-2; v_call: TRBV7-9; clone_size: many; cdr3_nt: TGTGCCAGCAGCTATCGAGGGGGGAACAACTATGGCTACACCTTC; cdr3_aa: CASSYRGGNNYGYTF
d_call: -; j_call: TRBJ2-7; v_call: TRBV30; clone_size: many; cdr3_nt: TGTGCCTGGAGTGTATTCCGGGGACCCTACGAGCAGTACTTC; cdr3_aa: CAWSVFRGPYEQYF
d_call: -; j_call: TRBJ1-1; v_call: TRBV11-3; clone_size: -; cdr3_nt: TGTGCCAGCAGCGCCCACAGGTACACTGAAGCTTTCTTT; cdr3_aa: CASSAHRYTEAFF